These T cell receptor beta chains were read from a single sample in a study of cytomegalovirus exposure and HLA in healthy donors. Clones were sequenced by immunoSEQ multiplex PCR, and TCRdb holds only the in-frame ones, with some missing. The table lists about 100,000 clones, over 9.5% of them singletons. The specimen was PBMCs. All receptors come from a man between 35 and 55 years old in good health and CMV-seropositive. CDR3s leave out the opening cysteine and the closing phenylalanine or tryptophan.

v_gene	j_gene	len	CDR3aa
TRBV9	TRBJ2-7	13	ASSSGQGGAYEQY
TRBV5-1	TRBJ2-7	13	ASSRGEALSYEQY
TRBV6-1	TRBJ1-1	11	ASSVIENTEAF
TRBV11-3	TRBJ2-1	13	ASSLASGSYNEQF
TRBV6-1	TRBJ1-1	12	ASSGRGLNTEAF
TRBV29-1	TRBJ2-1	14	SGGLERLNVFNEQF
TRBV5-1	TRBJ2-3	11	ASREASTDTQY
TRBV4-1	TRBJ2-1	14	ASSQVDLAEINEQF
TRBV29-1	TRBJ2-5	12	SVLPTRFQETQY
TRBV2	TRBJ2-2	13	ASSEHQAPTGELF
TRBV7-7	TRBJ2-5	12	ASSLGTIQEAQY
TRBV6-1	TRBJ2-7	12	ASRSGGSSYEQY
TRBV7-9	TRBJ2-7	14	ASSPPRPGVVDEQY
TRBV7-2	TRBJ1-2	13	ASSLTGRDPYGYT
TRBV29-1	TRBJ2-1	9	SGFRDFEQF
TRBV14	TRBJ2-1	13	ASSQQSGYYNEQF
TRBV4-1	TRBJ1-2	14	ASSQPRQGRAYGYT
TRBV7-2	TRBJ2-1	14	ASSLVLASRMNEQF
TRBV19	TRBJ1-5	13	ASSIAGGSNQPQH
TRBV7-3	TRBJ2-3	11	ASSLNLRDTQY
TRBV7-6	TRBJ2-1	12	ASSLSGQYNEQF
TRBV29-1	TRBJ2-5	16	SVFPRDRGTRRGETQY
TRBV7-9	TRBJ1-1	11	ASRRGEGTEAL
TRBV19	TRBJ1-1	11	ASTRDRAYEAF
TRBV11-2	TRBJ1-6	15	ASSVAGASSYNSPLH
TRBV5-1	TRBJ2-1	14	ASSLKRLGSNNEQF
TRBV11-2	TRBJ2-1	11	ASSGPYSYEQF
TRBV4-3	TRBJ2-1	15	ASSLFSGPSSYNEQF
TRBV4-1	TRBJ1-1	12	ASSQVLVNTEAF
TRBV5-1	TRBJ1-2	11	ASSRDDDYGYT
TRBV6-1	TRBJ2-5	10	ASSDLSETQY
TRBV27	TRBJ2-5	14	ASSLSLTSGIETQY
TRBV5-6	TRBJ2-5	12	ASSLELAQETQY
TRBV5-4	TRBJ2-3	14	ASSLGAEVLTDTQY
TRBV9	TRBJ1-3	13	ASSEQGASGNTIY
TRBV25-1	TRBJ1-4	12	ASSEVRHDEKLF
TRBV7-9	TRBJ2-1	13	ASSVKGLWQGEQF
TRBV7-2	TRBJ1-2	11	ASSHTTDYGYT
TRBV5-1	TRBJ2-3	13	ASSVGQDSTDTQY
TRBV28	TRBJ2-7	13	ASSPPSSGAYEQY
TRBV6-5	TRBJ1-3	13	ASSYSTGSGNTIY
TRBV9	TRBJ1-2	11	ASSSRRNYGYT
TRBV5-1	TRBJ1-5	11	ASSPYSNQPQH
TRBV13	TRBJ2-1	14	ASSFQRERMSNEQF
TRBV7-2	TRBJ2-2	13	ASSEQGGIAGELF
TRBV11-3	TRBJ2-3	10	ASSARTDTQY
TRBV27	TRBJ2-7	14	ASSLWAPGGFYEQY
TRBV28	TRBJ1-1	9	ATSRQAEAF
TRBV2	TRBJ1-4	11	ASTPRFNEKLF
TRBV10-3	TRBJ2-1	10	AIRGGDNEQF
TRBV28	TRBJ2-7	13	ASTLGGTSSYEQY
TRBV7-6	TRBJ2-5	13	ASSFRLEGAETQY
TRBV29-1	TRBJ2-3	12	SVVDAGYTDTQY
TRBV9	TRBJ1-4	10	ASSPGDEKLF
TRBV7-9	TRBJ2-2	13	ASSSGQGLSGELF